These T cell receptor beta chains were read from a single sample in a study of monozygotic twins with cystic fibrosis. Using immunoSEQ multiplex PCR, the repertoire was profiled, and TCRdb retains in-frame clones only, with some absent. This sample carries 25,000 to 30,000 clones, about nine tenths of them seen once, and the ten largest clones take 0.54%. Material: blood. Every receptor here comes from a girl aged 2 to 10 with cystic fibrosis. Each CDR3 is given with its conserved first and last residue. D genes are given only for firm matches. Only part of the rows carry a size: once, few, many, or a class if the clone is expanded.

>TRBV30|.|.|TRBJ1-6
TGTGCCTGGAGTCCCAGCTCCTATAATTCACCCCTCCACTTT
CAWSPSSYNSPLHF
>TRBV7-2|.|.|TRBJ1-6
TGTGCCAGCAGCCCAATGGGGGCTAATTCACCCCTCCACTTT
CASSPMGANSPLHF
>TRBV6-1|TRBD1|once|TRBJ1-6
TGTGCCAGCAGTGTGTTGGGGACAGCTAATTCACCCCTCCACTTT
CASSVLGTANSPLHF
>TRBV9|.|.|TRBJ1-1
TGTGCCAGCAGCGTAGGGACGGATACTGAAGCTTTCTTT
CASSVGTDTEAFF
>TRBV5-1|TRBD1|.|TRBJ1-1
TGCGCCAGCAGATCGGCAGGGGGCTGGACTGAAGCTTTCTTT
CASRSAGGWTEAFF
>TRBV9|.|.|TRBJ2-7
TGTGCCAGCAGCCCGAGCGGCTACTCCTACGAGCAGTACTTC
CASSPSGYSYEQYF
>TRBV19|.|.|TRBJ2-1
TGTGCCAGTAGTACCCCCGGAACCGTTTCCTACAATGAGCAGTTCTTC
CASSTPGTVSYNEQFF
>TRBV2|.|once|TRBJ2-3
TGTGCCAGCAGTGAAGTCCCCCGACCTAGCACAGATACGCAGTATTTT
CASSEVPRPSTDTQYF
>TRBV9|TRBD1|.|TRBJ2-7
TGTGCCAGCAGCCCATCGGGGACAGGGGCCTACGAGCAGTACTTC
CASSPSGTGAYEQYF
>TRBV19|TRBD2|few|TRBJ2-3
TGTGCCAGTAGTATTAGCGGGGATACGCAGTATTTT
CASSISGDTQYF
>TRBV5-6|TRBD1|.|TRBJ1-2
TGTGCCAGCAGCGACGGGACAGGGGATGGTCGTGGCTACACCTTC
CASSDGTGDGRGYTF
>TRBV6-1|.|.|TRBJ1-1
TGTGCCAGCACCCGAAAGTGGGGCCAGGATACTGAAGCTTTCTTT
CASTRKWGQDTEAFF
>TRBV2|.|.|TRBJ1-5
TGTGCCAGCAGCTCCAGACAGACTAATCAGCCCCAGCATTTT
CASSSRQTNQPQHF
>TRBV6-5|.|.|TRBJ1-3
TGTGCCAGCAGTTTCCGCAGGGCCTCTGGAAACACCATATATTTT
CASSFRRASGNTIYF
>TRBV7-2|.|.|TRBJ2-3
TGTGCCAGCACCTATCGGGGGGCCACAGATACGCAGTATTTT
CASTYRGATDTQYF
>TRBV4-2|.|once|TRBJ2-7
TGTGCCAGCAGCCAAGATTTGTGGGGGGGCGGATACGAGCAGTACTTC
CASSQDLWGGGYEQYF
>TRBV6-1|.|.|TRBJ2-1
TGTGCCAGCAGTGAAACGGGACTTTGGGGCGTCTTC
CASSETGLWGVF
>TRBV4-2|.|.|TRBJ1-1
TGTGCCAGCAGCCAAGCGTTGCAATCCGGGACATACATGAACACTGAAGCTTTCTTT
CASSQALQSGTYMNTEAFF
>TRBV5-6|.|.|TRBJ1-2
TGTGCCAGCAGCGCACCCCGGATCGGCTATGGCTACACCTTC
CASSAPRIGYGYTF
>TRBV10-3|.|.|TRBJ2-3
TGTGCCATCAGTGAAAAAGAACCCCGGACAGATACGCAGTATTTT
CAISEKEPRTDTQYF
>TRBV2|.|.|TRBJ1-5
TGTGCCAGCAGCAGGGATGAACAGCCCCAGCATTTT
CASSRDEQPQHF
>TRBV7-8|.|.|TRBJ2-1
TGTGCCACCGGAAGCAATGAGCAGTTCTTC
CATGSNEQFF
>TRBV2|TRBD2|.|TRBJ2-3
TGTGCCAGCAGCCGCTTGGCGGGGGGGTTTACAGATACGCAGTATTTT
CASSRLAGGFTDTQYF
>TRBV2|.|once|TRBJ1-4
TGTGCCAGCAGCCTACAAAGACGCAATGAAAAACTGTTTTTT
CASSLQRRNEKLFF